Below, 19 T cell receptor beta chains from the same sample are listed, as sequenced in a study of blood T cell repertoires in COVID-19. Produced via immunoSEQ multiplex PCR; TCRdb's table is partial and in-frame only. The table has approximately 240,000 clones, around nine tenths seen once. Input material: PBMCs or T cells enriched from blood (not recorded which). The receptors were sampled from a woman between 18 and 29 years old who had recovered from COVID-19.

This rearrangement joins TRBV4-2 to TRBJ1-2, with D tentatively TRBD1 (5 bases). The CDR3 runs to 13 residues. V lost 2 bases and J 2 bases, leaving 6 bases between the germline ends. Germline CDR1 reads LGHNA; CDR2 reads YNFKEQ. CDR3 in DNA: TGTGCCAGCAGCCAACAGGGAAACTATGGCTACACCTTC. Amino acids: CASSQQGNYGYTF.

V gene TRBV7-9 combines with J gene TRBJ1-1, with D uncertain. Between the trimmed V and J ends, which lost 5 bases and 1 base, there was a span of 11 bases. This CDR3 comprises 14 residues. Germline V gene lookup returns CDR1 SEHNR and CDR2 FQNEAQ (reference sequence). CDR3 amino acids: CASSRRARNTEAFF. In nucleotides, the CDR3 is TGTGCCAGCAGCAGGAGGGCTAGGAACACTGAAGCTTTCTTT.

In its sample, this clone was seen once. The rearrangement joins TRBV2 to TRBJ1-5; D unclear. Trimming removed 2 bases from V and 5 bases from J, with 7 bases in between. Germline CDR1 and CDR2: SNHLY and FYNNEI. This CDR3 has 13 residues. The CDR3 DNA reads TGTGCCAGCAGTGAACCCCTCGATCAGCCCCAGCATTTT. Encoded protein: CASSEPLDQPQHF.

This chain uses TRBV5-5 with TRBJ1-2; no clear D. This CDR3 contains 16 residues. Trimming removed 7 bases at V and 0 bases at J, with 19 bases between. The germline gives CDR1 SGHKS, CDR2 YYEKEE (reference sequence). The CDR3 bases are TGTGCCAGCCTGACGCGCATAGACACGCCTAACTATGGCTACACCTTC. It yields the protein CASLTRIDTPNYGYTF.

The sample holds one count of this clone. The chain joins TRBV20-1 to TRBJ1-5; perhaps TRBD1 as D (6 bases). V was pared by 3 bases and J by 5 bases, with 11 bases between. CDR3 size: 13 residues. Germline CDR1 reads DFQATT; CDR2 reads SNEGSKA (reference sequence). CDR3 loop: CSASHSGDQPQHF. CDR3 nucleotide sequence: TGCAGTGCTAGTCATTCAGGGGATCAGCCCCAGCATTTT.

The chain employs TRBV5-4 and TRBJ2-3; 10 nucleotides match TRBD1. After removal of 2 bases from V and 4 bases from J, the junction contained 10 bases not matched to a gene. The CDR3 covers 17 residues. Germline V gene data show CDR1 as SGHNT and CDR2 as YYREEE (reference sequence). CDR3 DNA: TGTGCCAGCAGCTTCTCGGCTGACAGGGGGCCCGCAGATACGCAGTATTTT. As protein: CASSFSADRGPADTQYF.

This chain uses TRBV18 with TRBJ2-7, with TRBD1 identical over 7 bases. Germline V gene sequence: CDR1 KGHSH, CDR2 LQKENI. The CDR3 has 13 residues. The V segment lost 5 bases and the J segment 6 bases; nucleotides outside the gene matches: 7. The CDR3 reads CASSTGETFEQYF. CDR3 sequence (DNA): TGTGCCAGCTCAACAGGGGAAACTTTCGAGCAGTACTTC.

V usage is TRBV7-2 and J usage is TRBJ2-7; TRBD2 might be the D (6 bases). This CDR3 contains 14 residues. V was shortened by 4 bases and J by 3 bases, with 13 bases between the two germline ends. Germline CDR1 is SGHTA and CDR2 is FQGNSA. CDR3 coding DNA: TGTGCCAGCAGCTGGGGGGACCTATACTACGAGCAGTACTTC. Its translation is CASSWGDLYYEQYF. The whole variable domain, remainder taken from reference TRBV7-2 and TRBJ2-7, is GAGVSQSPSNKVTEKGKDVELRCDPISGHTALYWYRQSLGQGLEFLIYFQGNSAPDKSGLPSDRFSAERTGGSVSTLTIQRTQQEDSAVYLCASSWGDLYYEQYFGPGTRLTVT.

This clone has just one count. CDR3 DNA: TGTGCCAGTACCCCACCCGGACAGACCAGAATGAACACTGAAGCTTTCTTT. This encodes CASTPPGQTRMNTEAFF. The rearrangement joins TRBV19 to TRBJ1-1; possibly TRBD1 for D (6 bases). Trimming took off 7 bases at V and 0 bases at J, with 21 bases between the two ends. The CDR3 totals 17 residues. Germline CDR1 LNHDA, CDR2 SQIVND (reference sequence).

This CDR3 is CASSKQGGTEAFF. The DNA of the CDR3 is TGTGCCAGTAGTAAGCAGGGGGGCACTGAAGCTTTCTTT. This chain joins TRBV19 and TRBJ1-1; 7 bases fit TRBD1. CDR1 LNHDA and CDR2 SQIVND come from the germline V gene (reference sequence). The CDR3 has 13 amino acids. V was clipped by 4 bases and J by 4 bases; unmatched bases: 3. Full variable domain (missing parts from reference TRBV19 and TRBJ1-1): DGGITQSPKYLFRKEGQNVTLSCEQNLNHDAMYWYRQDPGQGLRLIYYSQIVNDFQKGDIAEGYSVSREKKESFPLTVTSAQKNPTAFYLCASSKQGGTEAFFGQGTRLTVV.

The chain carries TRBV5-1 and TRBJ1-1, with D maybe TRBD1 (6 bases). V lost 9 bases and J 2 bases, leaving 20 bases between the germline ends. Germline loops: CDR1 SGHRS, CDR2 YFSETQ. This CDR3 is 15 amino acids long. CDR3 DNA sequence: TGCGCCACCGGAATCGGGGGGCGGGAAAACACTGAAGCTTTCTTT. Its protein product is CATGIGGRENTEAFF.

The chain couples TRBV7-2 to TRBJ2-7; a weak D match, TRBD2 (6 bases). Trimming shortened V by 3 bases and J by 2 bases, and 17 bases separated the two germline ends. The CDR3 length is 16 residues. Per germline, CDR1 SGHTA and CDR2 FQGNSA. CDR3 amino acids: CASSFGGAGLPYEQYF. The CDR3 nucleotides read TGTGCCAGCAGCTTTGGAGGAGCGGGCCTACCCTACGAGCAGTACTTC.

This clone was picked up one time. The J gene is TRBJ2-1, the V gene TRBV2, with 7 bases lining up with TRBD1. CDR1 is SNHLY, CDR2 FYNNEI, per germline. V was pared by 10 bases and J by 0 bases, with 6 bases of the junction left unmatched. The CDR3 consists of 14 residues. CDR3 DNA: TGTGCCATACAGGGGCCGAGCTCCTACAATGAGCAGTTCTTC. Encoded protein: CAIQGPSSYNEQFF.

V usage is TRBV29-1 and J usage is TRBJ1-2; 10 bases align to TRBD1. This CDR3 has 13 amino acids. V shed 6 bases, J shed 8 bases, and the junction held 9 bases outside the gene matches. Looked up from germline, CDR1 is SQVTM and CDR2 is ANQGSEA. Here the CDR3 reads CSVQTGGQGGYTF. The CDR3 nucleotides read TGCAGCGTCCAGACAGGGGGCCAGGGAGGCTACACCTTC.

V and J are TRBV28 and TRBJ1-6; D might be TRBD1 (5 bases). The CDR3 has 15 amino acids. The V gene lost 6 bases and the J gene lost 13 bases, with 22 bases spanning the gap. Per germline, CDR1 MDHEN and CDR2 SYDVKM. This CDR3 reads CASSRGTALRPPLHF. The CDR3 nucleotides read TGTGCCAGCAGCCGGGGGACGGCTCTCCGCCCTCCCCTCCACTTT.

The chain has TRBV12-3 or TRBV12-4 and TRBJ1-2, with a possible D match to TRBD1 (5 bases). CDR3 length: 13 residues. The ends were cut back, 7 bases at V and 3 bases at J, with 12 bases in the middle. CDR3 in amino acids: CASMAQGDYGYTF. DNA for the CDR3: TGTGCCAGCATGGCCCAAGGGGACTATGGCTACACCTTC.

This rearrangement joins TRBV5-4 to TRBJ1-1; 8 positions agree with TRBD1. The CDR3 has 15 residues. Germline trimming cut 4 bases from V and 3 bases from J; bases unmatched to any gene: 8. Germline-derived CDR1 and CDR2 are SGHNT and YYREEE (reference sequence). The CDR3 DNA follows: TGTGCCAGCAGCCCCCAAGCAGGGGGCTACACTGAAGCTTTCTTT. Its translation is CASSPQAGGYTEAFF.

This clone came up once. V gene TRBV7-2 combines with J gene TRBJ2-1; 12 bases are a match to TRBD2. V dropped 5 bases and J dropped 10; count of bases not matched to a gene: 12. The CDR3 loop spans 16 amino acids. Germline CDR1 and CDR2: SGHTA and FQGNSA. CDR3 sequence: CASSTRTSGTLGEQFF. In DNA form, the CDR3 reads TGTGCCAGCAGCACTCGGACTAGCGGGACCCTTGGGGAGCAGTTCTTC.

The chain uses TRBV4-2 and TRBJ2-3, with 7 bases matching TRBD1. This CDR3 is built from 17 residues. The J segment lost 2 bases and the V segment lost 2 bases, leaving 10 bases of the junction unmatched. The germline V gene has CDR1 LGHNA and CDR2 YNFKEQ. The CDR3 DNA reads TGTGCCAGCAGCCAACCGAACCGACAGGGAAACACAGATACGCAGTATTTT. Translated: CASSQPNRQGNTDTQYF.